Listed below are T cell receptor beta chains from one sample, sequenced in a study of cytomegalovirus exposure and HLA in healthy donors. Sequencing was performed with immunoSEQ multiplex PCR; in TCRdb, only in-frame clones are kept and a portion is missing. The sample shows 100,000 to 150,000 clones, approximately 89% of them seen only once. The sequenced material came from PBMCs. The receptors stem from a woman between 18 and 29 years old in good health and CMV-seronegative. Each CDR3 is given with its conserved first and last residue. A D gene is named only where the DNA matches it firmly. Not every row has a clone size; where given, it reads once, few, many or a size class.

NA	NA	TRBV5-6	TRBJ1-1	TGTGCCAGCAGCTTGGGAGGGGGCACTGAAGCTTTCTTT	CASSLGGGTEAFF
NA	NA	TRBV6-5	TRBJ1-4	TGTGCCAGCAGTTACTCTGGGGGGGATGGGGGTGAAAAACTGTTTTTT	CASSYSGGDGGEKLFF
TRBD2	NA	TRBV7-2	TRBJ2-1	TGTGCCAGCAGCTTAATGGGGACTAGCCCCCGGAATGAGCAGTTCTTC	CASSLMGTSPRNEQFF
NA	NA	TRBV25-1	TRBJ2-7	TGTGCCAGCAGTGGAGACACGTACGAGCAGTACTTC	CASSGDTYEQYF
NA	NA	TRBV7-9	TRBJ1-1	TGTGCCAGCAGCTTGGCACAGGGAGTGACTGAAGCTTTCTTT	CASSLAQGVTEAFF
TRBD1	NA	TRBV6-5	TRBJ2-7	TGTGCCAGCATAGATCGACAGGGTTTCGGCGAGCAGTACTTC	CASIDRQGFGEQYF
NA	NA	TRBV28	TRBJ1-5	TGTGCCGGGAGGGCGAGCAATCAGCCCCAGCATTTT	CAGRASNQPQHF
NA	NA	TRBV18	TRBJ1-2	TGTGCCAGCTCATTTGAACAGGGTGTGGATGGCTACACCTTC	CASSFEQGVDGYTF
NA	NA	TRBV7-8	TRBJ2-3	TGTGCCAGCAGCCCAGGGGCTTCAGCTTGGGATACGCAGTATTTT	CASSPGASAWDTQYF
NA	NA	TRBV7-9	TRBJ1-5	TGTGCCAGCAGCTCGGACAGAGCAAGTAATCAGCCCCAGCATTTT	CASSSDRASNQPQHF
NA	NA	TRBV29-1	TRBJ2-2	TGCAGCGTTGAAGGGCAAGGGGAGCTGTTTTTT	CSVEGQGELFF
TRBD1	NA	TRBV7-9	TRBJ2-1	TGTGCCAGCAGGGACAGGGGAAAAAATGAGCAGTTCTTC	CASRDRGKNEQFF
NA	NA	TRBV5-4	TRBJ2-7	TGTGCCAGCAGCTTATGGGACACCCCCTACGAGCAGTACTTC	CASSLWDTPYEQYF
TRBD1	NA	TRBV4-2	TRBJ2-4	TGTGCCAGCAGCCAAATAGGACAGGGCGACATTCAGTACTTC	CASSQIGQGDIQYF
NA	few	TRBV4-1	TRBJ1-1	TGCGCCAGCAGCCAAGGGGCGACCAGGGGTCCCCAGAGGGACACTGAAGCTTTCTTT	CASSQGATRGPQRDTEAFF
NA	NA	TRBV6-5	TRBJ1-4	TGTGCCAGCAGTTACTCCTGGGGAGGGAGTGAAAAACTGTTTTTT	CASSYSWGGSEKLFF
NA	NA	TRBV4-1	TRBJ2-5	TGCGCCAGCAGCCCGCCGGGGATACAAGAGACCCAGTACTTC	CASSPPGIQETQYF
NA	NA	TRBV30	TRBJ1-1	TGTGCCTGGTTGGAGGGTGCTGAAGCTTTCTTT	CAWLEGAEAFF
NA	NA	TRBV5-1	TRBJ1-5	TGCGCCAGCAGCTTGGACAGCTATCAGCCCCAGCATTTT	CASSLDSYQPQHF
NA	NA	TRBV6-6	TRBJ2-5	TGTGCCAGCAGTTATGGCACAGTTGACGAGACCCAGTACTTC	CASSYGTVDETQYF
NA	once	TRBV4-2	TRBJ2-7	TGTGCCAGCAGCCTGGGCAGAAACTACGAGCAGTACTTC	CASSLGRNYEQYF
NA	NA	TRBV28	TRBJ2-3	TGTGCCACCCTGACAGAAACGCAGTATTTT	CATLTETQYF
NA	NA	TRBV29-1	TRBJ2-2	TGCAGCGTTTCCCTACCTAACCGGGAGACGTACACCGGGGAGCTGTTTTTT	CSVSLPNRETYTGELFF
NA	NA	TRBV11-2	TRBJ2-2	TGTGCCAGCAGTTGGAGGGTGCCCGGGGAGCTGTTTTTT	CASSWRVPGELFF
TRBD2	few	TRBV19	TRBJ2-7	TGTGCCAGTAGTATAGCAGCGGGGGAAACCTACGAGCAGTACTTC	CASSIAAGETYEQYF
NA	NA	TRBV2	TRBJ1-1	TGTGCCAGCACCGAGGAACTAAACACTGAAGCTTTCTTT	CASTEELNTEAFF
NA	NA	TRBV6-1	TRBJ2-3	TGTGCCGGCGATTGGGGGCAGGGGGATACGCAGTATTTT	CAGDWGQGDTQYF
TRBD1	NA	TRBV5-4	TRBJ1-1	TGTGCCAGCAGCTTCATTTCAGGGGGCGCAGATGAAGCTTTCTTT	CASSFISGGADEAFF
NA	NA	TRBV7-2	TRBJ2-1	TGTGCCAGCAGCAGACACGACCCGAAGTACAATGAGCAGTTCTTC	CASSRHDPKYNEQFF
NA	NA	TRBV19	TRBJ1-5	TGTGCCAGTAGTCTGAGGGAAGATCAGCCCCAGCATTTT	CASSLREDQPQHF
TRBD2	NA	TRBV5-1	TRBJ2-7	TGCGCCAGCCGACTAGCGGGCGCCTACGAGCAGTACTTC	CASRLAGAYEQYF
NA	NA	TRBV7-8	TRBJ2-3	TGTGCCAGCAGCTTAGGGTTGACGGGGAAGGTCACAGATACGCAGTATTTT	CASSLGLTGKVTDTQYF